This T cell receptor beta chain was captured by sequencing in a study of graft-versus-host responses after intestinal transplantation. Germline V lookup: CDR1 SEHNR, CDR2 FQNEAQ (reference sequence). The CDR3 is 17 residues long. Between the trimmed V and J ends, which lost 5 bases and 0 bases, there was a span of 14 bases. With regard to this clone: Its antigen is not known.

Some clones are missing from TCRdb's copy, which holds only in-frame ones; the method was immunoSEQ multiplex PCR. The sample lists tens of thousands of clones, 91% occurring once. The chain has TRBV7-9 and TRBJ2-6, with D maybe TRBD1 (6 bases). The source was unstimulated CD8+ T cells sorted from spleen or lymph node cells, collected before intestinal transplant. This TCR derives from a human donor who received an intestinal transplant. The CDR3 nucleotides read TGTGCCAGCAGCCCCCCGGACAGCTACTCTGGGGCCAACGTCCTGACTTTC. Translated: CASSPPDSYSGANVLTF.